This TCR beta chain was sequenced for a study of T-cell reconstitution after alpha-beta-depleted transplantation in children. Unique molecular identifiers were incorporated when the TCRbeta library was constructed. MiXCR, applied by TCRdb to the PCR reads, yields one record per CDR3 protein. The repertoire holds approximately 240,000 distinct CDR3 sequences, 8.5% to 10% seen once, with less than 8% in the top ten. The CDR3 length is 13 residues. Trimming took 11 bases from V and 4 from J; bases not matched to a gene: 10. Germline lookup yields CDR1 ENHRY and CDR2 SYGVKD. The table lists this clonotype with many counts.

This specimen consisted of PBMCs from the stem cell graft donor, obtained from the stem cell graft. The source of this sequence is a human donor who donated a stem cell graft to a child with acute lymphoblastic leukemia. The V call is TRBV10-3, the J call TRBJ1-2, with 7 bases aligning to TRBD1. CDR3 region: CAARTGGSYGYTF. CDR3 in DNA: TGTGCCGCCCGGACAGGAGGTAGCTATGGCTACACCTTC.